This note documents a single T cell receptor (beta chain) sequence. This sample stems from a study of blood T cell repertoires in COVID-19. About the study: From the United States, Italy and Spain came samples of acute and convalescent COVID-19. Sources were T cells, B-cell-depleted T cells, or PBMCs; the material itself was cDNA or gDNA.

The CDR3 length is 14 residues. The V end was cut by 2 bases, the J end by 5 bases, with 12 bases between. The germline V gene encodes CDR1 SGHNT and CDR2 YENEEA. The authors' processing: It was from reference gene primer amplification that nucleated cell counts were estimated. Repertoires were generated with immunoSEQ multiplex PCR, while TCRdb's copy carries only in-frame clones and drops some. V and J calls and clone size are given by that table; D and trimming were obtained from the DNA. Of fewer than 200,000 clones in the sample, about 82% were seen once. This receptor was taken from a man between 65 and 85 years old with active or convalescent COVID-19. The chain combines TRBV11-3 with TRBJ2-5; D possibly corresponds to TRBD2 (6 bases). The specimen sequenced was peripheral blood. The CDR3 region has the DNA TGTGCCAGCAGCTTAATCGGGGGAACCGAGACCCAGTACTTC. Translating gives CASSLIGGTETQYF.